This record covers a single T cell receptor beta chain. The antigen is undetermined. Germline V gene data show CDR1 as LNHDA and CDR2 as SQIVND (reference sequence). There are 15 residues in the CDR3. With 3 bases removed from V and 2 bases from J, the gap between germline ends came to 8 bases. These data originate in a study of cytomegalovirus exposure and HLA in healthy donors. Background on the study: Caucasian-associated ancestry cluster membership applied to around 76% of some 400 genotyped donors. Study-level points and caveats: For most TCR sequences rarity was the rule, although some public TCRs occurred in many donors. Reportedly, TCR beta sequences accurately predicted HLA-A and HLA-B alleles in most subjects. A later analysis linked some 17,000 TCR beta sequences to HLA alleles at 0.05 false discovery rate.

It was with 60 Vbeta and 13 Jbeta primers that the PCR ran. Sequencing was performed with immunoSEQ multiplex PCR; in TCRdb, only in-frame clones are kept and a portion is missing. The table shows 150,000 to 200,000 clones, with about three quarters occurring only once. The TCR comes from a woman between 35 and 50 years old in good health and CMV-seropositive. The chain couples TRBV19 to TRBJ1-6; a possible D gene is TRBD1 (5 bases). Sequencing was carried out using PBMCs. The CDR3 nucleotides read TGTGCCAGTAGTATGGGGGGGACCTATAATTCACCCCTCCACTTT. Translating gives CASSMGGTYNSPLHF.